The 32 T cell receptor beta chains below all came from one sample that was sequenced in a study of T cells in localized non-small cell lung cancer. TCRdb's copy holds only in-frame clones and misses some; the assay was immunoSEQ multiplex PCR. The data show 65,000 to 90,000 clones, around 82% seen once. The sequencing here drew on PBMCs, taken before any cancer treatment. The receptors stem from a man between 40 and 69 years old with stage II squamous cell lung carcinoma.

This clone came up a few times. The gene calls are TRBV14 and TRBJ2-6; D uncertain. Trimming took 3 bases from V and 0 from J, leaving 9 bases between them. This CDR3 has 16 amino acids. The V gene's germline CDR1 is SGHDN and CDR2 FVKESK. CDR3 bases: TGTGCCAGCAGCCAGGGTTCCTACTCTGGGGCCAACGTCCTGACTTTC. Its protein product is CASSQGSYSGANVLTF. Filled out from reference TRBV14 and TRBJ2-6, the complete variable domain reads EAGVTQFPSHSVIEKGQTVTLRCDPISGHDNLYWYRRVMGKEIKFLLHFVKESKQDESGMPNNRFLAERTGGTYSTLKVQPAELEDSGVYFCASSQGSYSGANVLTFGAGSRLTVL.

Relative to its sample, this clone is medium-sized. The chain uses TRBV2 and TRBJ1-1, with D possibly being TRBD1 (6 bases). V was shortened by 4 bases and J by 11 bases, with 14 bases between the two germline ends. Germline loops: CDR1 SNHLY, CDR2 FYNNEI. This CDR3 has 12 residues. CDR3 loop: CASSAGGRQAFF. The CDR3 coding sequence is TGTGCCAGCAGTGCTGGGGGGCGGCAGGCTTTCTTT.

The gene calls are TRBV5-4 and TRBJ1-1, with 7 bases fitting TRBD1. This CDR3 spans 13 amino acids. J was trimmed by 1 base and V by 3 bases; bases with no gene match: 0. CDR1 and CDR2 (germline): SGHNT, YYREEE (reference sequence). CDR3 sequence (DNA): TGTGCCAGCAGCTACAGGGGGAACACTGAAGCTTTCTTT. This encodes CASSYRGNTEAFF.

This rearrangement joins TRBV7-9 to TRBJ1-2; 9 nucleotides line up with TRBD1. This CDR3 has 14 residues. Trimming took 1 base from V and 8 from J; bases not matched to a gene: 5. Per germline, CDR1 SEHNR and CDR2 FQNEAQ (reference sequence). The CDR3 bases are TGTGCCAGCAGCTTAGTGGGGACAGGGAGCGGCTACACCTTC. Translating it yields CASSLVGTGSGYTF.

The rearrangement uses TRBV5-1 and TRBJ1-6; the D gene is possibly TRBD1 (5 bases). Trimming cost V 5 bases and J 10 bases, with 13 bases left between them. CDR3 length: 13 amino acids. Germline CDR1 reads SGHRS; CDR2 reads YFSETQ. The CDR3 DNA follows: TGCGCCAGCAGGCCTGGGACGGACTCACCCCTCCACTTT. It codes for CASRPGTDSPLHF. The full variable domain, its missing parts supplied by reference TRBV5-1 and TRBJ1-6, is KAGVTQTPRYLIKTRGQQVTLSCSPISGHRSVSWYQQTPGQGLQFLFEYFSETQRNKGNFPGRFSGRQFSNSRSEMNVSTLELGDSALYLCASRPGTDSPLHFGNGTRLTVT.

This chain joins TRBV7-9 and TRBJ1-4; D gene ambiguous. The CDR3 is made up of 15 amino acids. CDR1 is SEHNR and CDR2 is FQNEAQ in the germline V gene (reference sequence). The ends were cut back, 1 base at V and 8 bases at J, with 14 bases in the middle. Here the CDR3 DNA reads TGTGCCAGCAGCTTAGACGCGCCACCCGTAGAAAAACTGTTTTTT. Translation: CASSLDAPPVEKLFF.

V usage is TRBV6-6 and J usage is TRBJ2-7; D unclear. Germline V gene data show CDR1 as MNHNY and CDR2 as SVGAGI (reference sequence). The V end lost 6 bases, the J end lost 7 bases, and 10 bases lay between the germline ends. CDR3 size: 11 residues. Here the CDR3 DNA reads TGTGCCAGCAGGGCCGCCAGGGAGCAGTACTTC. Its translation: CASRAAREQYF.

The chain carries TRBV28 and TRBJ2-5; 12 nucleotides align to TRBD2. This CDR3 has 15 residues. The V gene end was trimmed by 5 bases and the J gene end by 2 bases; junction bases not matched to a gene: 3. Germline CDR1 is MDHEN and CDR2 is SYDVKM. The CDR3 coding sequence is TGTGCCAGCAGTCAAGGACTAGCGGGGCAAGAGACCCAGTACTTC. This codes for CASSQGLAGQETQYF.

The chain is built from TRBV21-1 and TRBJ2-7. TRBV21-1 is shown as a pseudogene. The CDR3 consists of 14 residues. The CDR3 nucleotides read TGTGCCAGCAGCAGCCTGGTCGTGGAACACGAGCAGTACTTC. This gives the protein CASSSLVVEHEQYF.

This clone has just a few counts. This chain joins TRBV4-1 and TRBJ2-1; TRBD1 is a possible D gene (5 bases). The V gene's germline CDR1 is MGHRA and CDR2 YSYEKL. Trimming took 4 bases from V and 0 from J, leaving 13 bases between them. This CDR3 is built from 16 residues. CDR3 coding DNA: TGCGCCAGCAGCCTCGACAGTCGCTTCTCCTACAATGAGCAGTTCTTC. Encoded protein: CASSLDSRFSYNEQFF.

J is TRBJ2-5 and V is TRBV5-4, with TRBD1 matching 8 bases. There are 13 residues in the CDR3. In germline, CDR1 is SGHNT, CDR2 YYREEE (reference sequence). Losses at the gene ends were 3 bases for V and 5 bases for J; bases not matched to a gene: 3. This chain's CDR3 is CASSSGGSETQYF. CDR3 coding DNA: TGTGCCAGCAGCTCAGGGGGCTCGGAGACCCAGTACTTC.

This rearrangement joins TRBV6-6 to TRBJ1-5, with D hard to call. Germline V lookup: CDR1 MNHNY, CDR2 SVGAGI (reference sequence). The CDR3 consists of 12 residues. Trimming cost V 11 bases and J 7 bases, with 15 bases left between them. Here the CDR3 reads CASSGRNQPQHF. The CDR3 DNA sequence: TGTGCCTCATCAGGCAGGAACCAGCCCCAGCATTTT.

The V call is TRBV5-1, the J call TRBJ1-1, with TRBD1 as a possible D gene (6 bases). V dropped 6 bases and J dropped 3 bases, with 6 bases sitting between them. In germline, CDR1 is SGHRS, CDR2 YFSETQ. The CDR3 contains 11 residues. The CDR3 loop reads CASKGDTEAFF. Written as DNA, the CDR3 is TGCGCCAGCAAGGGGGACACTGAAGCTTTCTTT. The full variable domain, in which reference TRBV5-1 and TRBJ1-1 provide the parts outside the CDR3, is KAGVTQTPRYLIKTRGQQVTLSCSPISGHRSVSWYQQTPGQGLQFLFEYFSETQRNKGNFPGRFSGRQFSNSRSEMNVSTLELGDSALYLCASKGDTEAFFGQGTRLTVV.

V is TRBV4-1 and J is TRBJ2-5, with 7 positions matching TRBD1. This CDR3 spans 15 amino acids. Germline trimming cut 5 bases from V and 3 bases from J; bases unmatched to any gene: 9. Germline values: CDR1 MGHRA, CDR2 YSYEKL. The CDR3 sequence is CASSRVRGIKETQYF. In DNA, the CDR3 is TGCGCCAGCAGCAGGGTCAGGGGGATTAAAGAGACCCAGTACTTC.

In DNA form, the CDR3 reads TGTGCCAGCAGACGACAGTTAACGAACACCGGGGAGCTGTTTTTT. It is translated as CASRRQLTNTGELFF. This chain joins TRBV5-8 and TRBJ2-2; weak D call: TRBD1 (5 bases). Trimming cost V 5 bases and J 0 bases, with 11 bases left between them. CDR1 and CDR2 from the germline V gene are SGHTS and YDEGEE. The CDR3 has 15 amino acids.

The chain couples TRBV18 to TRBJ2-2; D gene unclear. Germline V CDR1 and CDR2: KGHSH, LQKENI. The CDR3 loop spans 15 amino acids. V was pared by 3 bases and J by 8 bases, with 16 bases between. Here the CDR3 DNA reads TGTGCCAGCTCACCTCGGGCTTTTACTGATGGGGAGCTGTTTTTT. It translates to CASSPRAFTDGELFF.

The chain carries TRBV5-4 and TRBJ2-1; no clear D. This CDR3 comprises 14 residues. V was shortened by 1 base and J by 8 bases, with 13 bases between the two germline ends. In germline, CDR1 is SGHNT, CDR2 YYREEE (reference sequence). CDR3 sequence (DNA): TGTGCCAGCAGCTTGAGACATTCATGGGATGAGCAGTTCTTC. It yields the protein CASSLRHSWDEQFF.

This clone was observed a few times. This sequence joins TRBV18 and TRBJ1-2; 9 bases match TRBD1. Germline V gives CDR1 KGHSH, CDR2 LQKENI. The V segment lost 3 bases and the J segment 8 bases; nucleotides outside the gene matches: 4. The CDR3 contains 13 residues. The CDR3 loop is CASSPGQGGGYTF. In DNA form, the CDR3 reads TGTGCCAGCTCACCGGGACAGGGAGGCGGCTACACCTTC. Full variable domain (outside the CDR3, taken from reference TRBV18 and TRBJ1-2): NAGVMQNPRHLVRRRGQEARLRCSPMKGHSHVYWYRQLPEEGLKFMVYLQKENIIDESGMPKERFSAEFPKEGPSILRIQQVVRGDSAAYFCASSPGQGGGYTFGSGTRLTVV.

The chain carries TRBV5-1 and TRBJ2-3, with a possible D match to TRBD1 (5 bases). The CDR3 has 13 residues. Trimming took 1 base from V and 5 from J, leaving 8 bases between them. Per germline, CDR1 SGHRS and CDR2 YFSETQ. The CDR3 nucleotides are TGCGCCAGCAGCTTGATAAGGGGAGATACGCAGTATTTT. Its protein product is CASSLIRGDTQYF.

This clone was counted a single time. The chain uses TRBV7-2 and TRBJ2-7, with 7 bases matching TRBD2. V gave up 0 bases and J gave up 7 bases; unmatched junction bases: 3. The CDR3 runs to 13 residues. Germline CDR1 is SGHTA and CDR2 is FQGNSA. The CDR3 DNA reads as TGTGCCAGCAGCTTAGCATGGGAGGGTGAGCAGTACTTC. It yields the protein CASSLAWEGEQYF.

The CDR3, as DNA: TGTGCCAGCAGCGATAGAGGGGCAAGCACAGATACGCAGTATTTT. It yields the protein CASSDRGASTDTQYF. The chain carries TRBV9 and TRBJ2-3; D possibly matches TRBD1 or TRBD2 (5 bases each). Trimming took off 3 bases at V and 0 bases at J, with 11 bases between the two ends. Germline loops: CDR1 SGDLS, CDR2 YYNGEE. The CDR3 spans 15 residues.

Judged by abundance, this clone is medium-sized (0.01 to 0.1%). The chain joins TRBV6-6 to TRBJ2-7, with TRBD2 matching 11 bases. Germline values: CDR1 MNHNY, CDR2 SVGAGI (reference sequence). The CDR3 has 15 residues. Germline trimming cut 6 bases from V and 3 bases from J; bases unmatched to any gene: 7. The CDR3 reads CASRPGTSGNYEQYF. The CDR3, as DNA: TGTGCCAGCAGACCCGGGACTAGCGGCAACTACGAGCAGTACTTC.

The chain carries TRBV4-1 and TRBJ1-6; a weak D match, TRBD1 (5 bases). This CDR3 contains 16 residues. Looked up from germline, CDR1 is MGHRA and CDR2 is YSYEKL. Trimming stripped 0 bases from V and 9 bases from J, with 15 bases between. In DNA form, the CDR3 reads TGCGCCAGCAGCCAAGAATTGGCCAGGGTGATTTCACCCCTCCACTTT. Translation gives CASSQELARVISPLHF.

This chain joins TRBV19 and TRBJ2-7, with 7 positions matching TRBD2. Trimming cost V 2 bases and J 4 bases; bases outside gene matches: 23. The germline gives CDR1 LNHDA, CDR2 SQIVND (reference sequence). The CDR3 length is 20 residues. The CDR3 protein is CASSIRPPGPKGLGGYEQYF. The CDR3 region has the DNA TGTGCCAGTAGTATACGACCCCCGGGACCGAAAGGACTAGGAGGGTACGAGCAGTACTTC.

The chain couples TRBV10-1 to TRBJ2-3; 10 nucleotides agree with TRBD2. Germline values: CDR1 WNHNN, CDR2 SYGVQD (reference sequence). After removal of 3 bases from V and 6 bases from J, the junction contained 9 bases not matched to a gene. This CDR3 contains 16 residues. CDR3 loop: CASSDRAGGPGDTQYF. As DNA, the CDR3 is TGCGCCAGCAGTGATCGAGCGGGAGGGCCGGGGGATACGCAGTATTTT.

The CDR3 loop is CASSLTAYNEQFF. CDR3 coding DNA: TGTGCCAGCAGCCTAACGGCTTACAATGAGCAGTTCTTC. This chain joins TRBV7-2 and TRBJ2-1; no firm D call. This CDR3 contains 13 residues. Trimming took 5 bases from V and 4 from J, leaving 9 bases between them. Germline V gene data show CDR1 as SGHTA and CDR2 as FQGNSA.

The CDR3 sequence: CASSHGLAQNTGELFF. The CDR3 nucleotides are TGTGCCAGCAGCCACGGACTAGCTCAGAACACCGGGGAGCTGTTTTTT. The V call is TRBV7-9, the J call TRBJ2-2; 8 nucleotides align to TRBD2. The germline V gene encodes CDR1 SEHNR and CDR2 FQNEAQ (reference sequence). Losses at the gene ends were 5 bases for V and 1 base for J; bases not matched to a gene: 6. This CDR3 comprises 16 residues.

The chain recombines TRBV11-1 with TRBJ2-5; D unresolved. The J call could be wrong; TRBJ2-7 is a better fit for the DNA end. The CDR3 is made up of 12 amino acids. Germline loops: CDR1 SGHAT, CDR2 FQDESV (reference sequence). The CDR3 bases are TGTGCCAGCAGCTTCATTGCCTACGAGCAGTACTTC. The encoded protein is CASSFIAYEQYF.

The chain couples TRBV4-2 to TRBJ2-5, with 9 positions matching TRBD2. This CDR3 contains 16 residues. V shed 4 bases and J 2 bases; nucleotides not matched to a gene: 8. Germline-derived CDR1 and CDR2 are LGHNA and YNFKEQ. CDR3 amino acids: CASSPLAGAAQETQYF. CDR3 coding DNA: TGTGCCAGCAGCCCCTTAGCGGGAGCAGCTCAAGAGACCCAGTACTTC.

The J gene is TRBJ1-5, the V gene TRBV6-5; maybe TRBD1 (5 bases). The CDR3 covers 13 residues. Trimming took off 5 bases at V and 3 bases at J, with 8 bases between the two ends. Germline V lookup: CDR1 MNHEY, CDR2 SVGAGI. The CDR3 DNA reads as TGTGCCAGCAGTCTGGGGCACAATCAGCCCCAGCATTTT. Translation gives CASSLGHNQPQHF.

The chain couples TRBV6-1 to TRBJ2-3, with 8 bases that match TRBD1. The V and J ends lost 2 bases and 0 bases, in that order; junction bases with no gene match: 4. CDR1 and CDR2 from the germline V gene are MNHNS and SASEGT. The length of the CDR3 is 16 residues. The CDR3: CASSERQGASTDTQYF. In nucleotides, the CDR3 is TGTGCCAGCAGTGAAAGGCAGGGGGCTAGCACAGATACGCAGTATTTT.

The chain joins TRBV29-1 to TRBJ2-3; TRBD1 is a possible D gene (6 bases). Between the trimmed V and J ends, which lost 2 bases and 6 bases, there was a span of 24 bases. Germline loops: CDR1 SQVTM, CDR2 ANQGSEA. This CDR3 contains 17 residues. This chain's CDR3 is CSVEMNTGKGWGDTQYF. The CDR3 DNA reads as TGCAGCGTTGAAATGAACACAGGGAAAGGCTGGGGGGATACGCAGTATTTT.